Presented here are 16 T cell receptor beta chains from one specimen sequenced in a study of blood T cell repertoires in COVID-19. Assay used: immunoSEQ multiplex PCR; TCRdb lists only in-frame clones, some missing. The sample shows around 280,000 clones, 85% to 90% of them seen only once. The sample was peripheral blood. The origin of the receptors is a woman aged 25-40 years with COVID-19, enrolled during active disease.

The chain links TRBV5-1 to TRBJ1-2, with a possible D match to TRBD1 (6 bases). The CDR3 is made up of 13 amino acids. V dropped 2 bases and J dropped 10 bases, with 15 bases sitting between them. Looked up from germline, CDR1 is SGHRS and CDR2 is YFSETQ. CDR3: CASSLSGTLYYTF. The CDR3 DNA reads TGCGCCAGCAGCTTATCCGGGACATTATACTACACCTTC.

The CDR3 coding sequence is TGTGCCAGCAGTTTACCTGGGCCGGAAGAGCAGTACTTC. It yields the protein CASSLPGPEEQYF. The gene calls are TRBV28 and TRBJ2-7, with unresolved D. The germline V and J ends were trimmed by 2 bases and 7 bases, with 12 bases remaining between them. CDR1 and CDR2 from the germline V gene are MDHEN and SYDVKM. The CDR3 covers 13 residues.

The genes are TRBV28 and TRBJ2-5, with TRBD2 matching 11 bases. After removal of 5 bases from V and 4 bases from J, the junction contained 3 bases not matched to a gene. The CDR3 sequence is 14 residues long. CDR1 and CDR2 from the germline V gene are MDHEN and SYDVKM. The chain's CDR3 is CASSPGLAVETQYF. The CDR3 DNA is TGTGCCAGCAGTCCGGGACTAGCGGTAGAGACCCAGTACTTC.

This CDR3 is CASSFIAGVGTGELFF. CDR3 coding DNA: TGTGCCAGCAGCTTTATTGCGGGAGTAGGGACCGGGGAGCTGTTTTTT. V usage is TRBV5-6 and J usage is TRBJ2-2, with TRBD2 matching over 7 bases. This CDR3 region has 16 residues. From germline, CDR1 is SGHDT and CDR2 YYEEEE. After removal of 2 bases from V and 5 bases from J, the junction contained 9 bases not matched to a gene.

This rearrangement joins TRBV19 to TRBJ1-1; 8 bases agree with TRBD1. After removal of 4 bases from V and 5 bases from J, the junction contained 12 bases not matched to a gene. CDR1 and CDR2 from the germline V gene are LNHDA and SQIVND (reference sequence). The CDR3 is made up of 16 amino acids. CDR3 amino acids: CASSNAQGALGTEAFF. The CDR3 DNA sequence: TGTGCCAGTAGTAACGCGCAGGGGGCCCTGGGTACTGAAGCTTTCTTT. Drawing the rest from reference TRBV19 and TRBJ1-1, the complete variable domain is DGGITQSPKYLFRKEGQNVTLSCEQNLNHDAMYWYRQDPGQGLRLIYYSQIVNDFQKGDIAEGYSVSREKKESFPLTVTSAQKNPTAFYLCASSNAQGALGTEAFFGQGTRLTVV.

The genes are TRBV11-2 and TRBJ1-6; a possible D gene is TRBD1 (5 bases). The CDR3 is made up of 16 amino acids. In germline, CDR1 is SGHAT, CDR2 FQNNGV. Trimming removed 3 bases from V and 10 bases from J, with 19 bases in between. The CDR3 bases are TGTGCCAGCAGCTTCTACGTCAGGGCCATGGGGTCACCCCTCCACTTT. This encodes CASSFYVRAMGSPLHF. Together with reference TRBV11-2 and TRBJ1-6, the CDR3 gives the full variable domain: EAGVAQSPRYKIIEKRQSVAFWCNPISGHATLYWYQQILGQGPKLLIQFQNNGVVDDSQLPKDRFSAERLKGVDSTLKIQPAKLEDSAVYLCASSFYVRAMGSPLHFGNGTRLTVT.

The chain couples TRBV20-1 to TRBJ2-5, with 7 bases that match TRBD2. Trimming at V came to 3 bases and at J to 2 bases, leaving 6 bases not matched to a gene. This CDR3 comprises 14 residues. Germline V gene data show CDR1 as DFQATT and CDR2 as SNEGSKA (reference sequence). CDR3 nucleotide sequence: TGCAGTGCTAGTAGGCTAGCGGTGCAAGAGACCCAGTACTTC. As protein: CSASRLAVQETQYF.

The chain joins TRBV10-3 to TRBJ2-2; D is perhaps TRBD1 (6 bases). Germline V gene data show CDR1 as ENHRY and CDR2 as SYGVKD. The V end was cut by 3 bases, the J end by 2 bases, with 16 bases between. The CDR3 has 17 amino acids. CDR3 coding DNA: TGTGCCATCAGTGAAGGGGTTGGGGGACAAAACACCGGGGAGCTGTTTTTT. Translating it yields CAISEGVGGQNTGELFF.

This chain connects TRBV6-6 to TRBJ2-7; 7 bases align to TRBD2. The CDR3 covers 12 residues. CDR1 is MNHNY, CDR2 SVGAGI, per germline (reference sequence). The V and J ends lost 6 bases and 3 bases, in that order; junction bases with no gene match: 2. Here the CDR3 reads CASSAGVYEQYF. Here the CDR3 DNA reads TGTGCCAGCAGCGCGGGAGTCTACGAGCAGTACTTC.

V is TRBV12-2 and J is TRBJ1-4; TRBD1, the D gene given by the table, was not confirmed from the DNA. TRBV12-2 is deemed a pseudogene. This CDR3 is 16 amino acids long. This CDR3 reads CASRPGQGGPNEKLFF. For the CDR3, the DNA is TGTGCAAGTCGCCCTGGACAGGGGGGACCTAATGAAAAACTGTTTTTT.

This chain links TRBV4-1 with TRBJ2-6; 7 bases align to TRBD2. CDR1 MGHRA and CDR2 YSYEKL come from the germline V gene. The CDR3 has 18 residues. The J segment lost 2 bases and the V segment lost 2 bases, leaving 9 bases of the junction unmatched. CDR3 loop: CASSQFNGRTTGANVLTF. CDR3 DNA sequence: TGCGCCAGCAGCCAATTTAACGGGAGGACTACTGGGGCCAACGTCCTGACTTTC.

This clone has only a few counts. V is TRBV5-4 and J is TRBJ1-1, with 7 bases aligning to TRBD1. Per the germline V gene, CDR1 is SGHNT and CDR2 is YYREEE (reference sequence). The CDR3 covers 14 residues. V gave up 2 bases and J gave up 3 bases; unmatched junction bases: 4. CDR3 in DNA: TGTGCCAGCAGCTTCCGGGACAGTTACACTGAAGCTTTCTTT. Translating gives CASSFRDSYTEAFF.

The chain joins TRBV5-5 to TRBJ2-7, with 11 bases fitting TRBD2. The trim removed 4 bases at V and 3 bases at J, leaving 6 bases unmatched. This CDR3 comprises 15 residues. Germline V gives CDR1 SGHKS, CDR2 YYEKEE (reference sequence). For the CDR3, the DNA is TGTGCCAGCAGCACCGGACTAGCGGGTTACTACGAGCAGTACTTC. Amino acids: CASSTGLAGYYEQYF.

This rearrangement joins TRBV10-3 to TRBJ2-2; D uncertain. V was shortened by 0 bases and J by 1 base, with 9 bases between the two germline ends. The CDR3 sequence is 16 residues long. Looked up from germline, CDR1 is ENHRY and CDR2 is SYGVKD. CDR3: CAISESVRLNTGELFF. Here the CDR3 DNA reads TGTGCCATCAGTGAGTCCGTCAGACTGAACACCGGGGAGCTGTTTTTT.

This chain joins TRBV28 and TRBJ2-3; 8 bases map to TRBD1. The CDR3 sequence is 16 residues long. After removal of 4 bases from V and 2 bases from J, the junction contained 8 bases not matched to a gene. Germline V gives CDR1 MDHEN, CDR2 SYDVKM. The CDR3 region has the DNA TGTGCCAGCAGTTCCGGACAGGGAGGCTCCACAGATACGCAGTATTTT. Residues: CASSSGQGGSTDTQYF.

The count of this clone is one. The chain links TRBV14 to TRBJ2-7; the D gene is possibly TRBD1 (5 bases). Germline V CDR1 and CDR2: SGHDN, FVKESK. Trimming left V 3 bases short and J 2 bases short, with 17 bases between. The CDR3 runs to 16 residues. The CDR3 spells CASSQRPGLIPYEQYF. The CDR3 DNA is TGTGCCAGCAGCCAGAGGCCAGGGTTGATCCCCTACGAGCAGTACTTC. Variable domain in full (rest from reference TRBV14 and TRBJ2-7): EAGVTQFPSHSVIEKGQTVTLRCDPISGHDNLYWYRRVMGKEIKFLLHFVKESKQDESGMPNNRFLAERTGGTYSTLKVQPAELEDSGVYFCASSQRPGLIPYEQYFGPGTRLTVT.